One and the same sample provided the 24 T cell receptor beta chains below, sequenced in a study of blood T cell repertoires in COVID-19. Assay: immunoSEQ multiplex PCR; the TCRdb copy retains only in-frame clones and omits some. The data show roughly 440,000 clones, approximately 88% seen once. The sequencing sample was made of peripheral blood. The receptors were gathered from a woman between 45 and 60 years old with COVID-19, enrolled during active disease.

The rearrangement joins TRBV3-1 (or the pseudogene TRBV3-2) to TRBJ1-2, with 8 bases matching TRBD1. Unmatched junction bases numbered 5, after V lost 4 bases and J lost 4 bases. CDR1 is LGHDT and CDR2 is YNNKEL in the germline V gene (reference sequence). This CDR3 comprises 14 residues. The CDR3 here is CASSPTGTGYGYTF. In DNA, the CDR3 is TGTGCCAGCAGCCCTACTGGGACAGGCTATGGCTACACCTTC.

As DNA, the CDR3 is TGTGCCAGCAGCGCTTCGGGACAGGGCTTCGATGAGCAGTTCTTC. Its protein product is CASSASGQGFDEQFF. J is TRBJ2-1 and V is TRBV2, with 9 bases matching TRBD1. The germline V gene encodes CDR1 SNHLY and CDR2 FYNNEI. V lost 6 bases to trimming and J lost 8 bases; unmatched junction nucleotides: 11. CDR3 length equals 15 residues.

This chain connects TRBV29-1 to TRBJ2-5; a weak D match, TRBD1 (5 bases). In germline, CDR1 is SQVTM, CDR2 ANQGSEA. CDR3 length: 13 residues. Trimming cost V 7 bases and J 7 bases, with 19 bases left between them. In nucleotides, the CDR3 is TGCAGCGCCCAAGGGGTGTCTTCCGGGACCCAGTACTTC. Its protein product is CSAQGVSSGTQYF.

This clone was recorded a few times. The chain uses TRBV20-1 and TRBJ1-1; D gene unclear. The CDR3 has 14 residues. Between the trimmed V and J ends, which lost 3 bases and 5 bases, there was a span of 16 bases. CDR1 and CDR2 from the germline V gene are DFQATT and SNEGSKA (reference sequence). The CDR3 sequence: CSASLQYARTEAFF. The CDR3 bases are TGCAGTGCTAGTTTGCAATACGCTAGGACTGAAGCTTTCTTT.

DNA for the CDR3: TGTGCCAGCCACCCCCGCGGCGACTCCTACGAGCAGTACTTC. Its translation is CASHPRGDSYEQYF. V gene TRBV6-6 combines with J gene TRBJ2-7; the D is unclear. The V and J ends lost 8 bases and 0 bases respectively, with 14 bases between them. The CDR3 has 14 amino acids. CDR1 and CDR2 (germline): MNHNY, SVGAGI (reference sequence).

The CDR3 loop reads CASSLLFQGDGGELFF. CDR3 sequence (DNA): TGCGCCAGCAGCTTGCTCTTCCAGGGGGACGGCGGGGAGCTGTTTTTT. V is TRBV5-1 and J is TRBJ2-2, with 7 bases identical to TRBD1. The germline V gene encodes CDR1 SGHRS and CDR2 YFSETQ. The ends lost 1 base at V and 7 bases at J; junction bases unmatched: 10. CDR3 size: 16 residues.

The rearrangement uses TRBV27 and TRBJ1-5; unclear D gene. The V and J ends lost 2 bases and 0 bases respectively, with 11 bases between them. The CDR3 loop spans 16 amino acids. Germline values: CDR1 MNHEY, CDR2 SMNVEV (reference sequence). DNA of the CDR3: TGTGCCAGCAGTTTACTTGGAGAATATAGCAATCAGCCCCAGCATTTT. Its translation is CASSLLGEYSNQPQHF.

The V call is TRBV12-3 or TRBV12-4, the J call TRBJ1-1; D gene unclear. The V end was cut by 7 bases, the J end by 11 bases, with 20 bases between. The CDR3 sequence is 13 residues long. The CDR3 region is CASTGLEVDRAFF. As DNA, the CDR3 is TGTGCCAGCACCGGACTCGAGGTCGATCGGGCTTTCTTT.

CDR3 bases: TGTGCCAGCATGGAAGGGGGCACTGAAGCTTTCTTT. Translating gives CASMEGGTEAFF. The J gene is TRBJ1-1, the V gene TRBV6-5; TRBD1 might be the D (6 bases). V was clipped by 7 bases and J by 4 bases, with 10 bases between them. Per the germline V gene, CDR1 is MNHEY and CDR2 is SVGAGI. The CDR3 spans 12 residues.

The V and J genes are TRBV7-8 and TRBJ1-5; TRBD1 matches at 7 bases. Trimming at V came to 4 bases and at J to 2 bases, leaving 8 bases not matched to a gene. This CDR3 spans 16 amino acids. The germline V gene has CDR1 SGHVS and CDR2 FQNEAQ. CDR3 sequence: CASSSDRAWGNQPQHF. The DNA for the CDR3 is TGTGCCAGCAGCTCCGACAGGGCATGGGGCAATCAGCCCCAGCATTTT.

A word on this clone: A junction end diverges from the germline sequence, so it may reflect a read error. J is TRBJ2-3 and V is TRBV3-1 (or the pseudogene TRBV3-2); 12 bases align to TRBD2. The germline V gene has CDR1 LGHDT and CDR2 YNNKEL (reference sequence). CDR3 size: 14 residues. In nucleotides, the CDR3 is TGTGCCAGCAGCCAAGGGGCTAGCGGGGGGGCCCGCGATTTT. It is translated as CASSQGASGGARDF.

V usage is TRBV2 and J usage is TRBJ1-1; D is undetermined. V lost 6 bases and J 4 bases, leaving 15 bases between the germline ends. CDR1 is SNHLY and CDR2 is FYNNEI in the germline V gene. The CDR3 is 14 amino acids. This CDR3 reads CASRPRVTSTEAFF. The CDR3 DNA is TGTGCCAGCAGACCGAGGGTTACAAGCACTGAAGCTTTCTTT. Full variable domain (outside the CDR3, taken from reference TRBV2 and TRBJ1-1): EPEVTQTPSHQVTQMGQEVILRCVPISNHLYFYWYRQILGQKVEFLVSFYNNEISEKSEIFDDQFSVERPDGSNFTLKIRSTKLEDSAMYFCASRPRVTSTEAFFGQGTRLTVV.

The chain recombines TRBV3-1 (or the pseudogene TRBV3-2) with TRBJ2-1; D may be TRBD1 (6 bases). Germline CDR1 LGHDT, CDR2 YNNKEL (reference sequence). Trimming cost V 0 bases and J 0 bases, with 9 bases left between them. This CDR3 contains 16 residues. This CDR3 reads CASSQEGGSSYNEQFF. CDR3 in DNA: TGTGCCAGCAGCCAAGAAGGGGGAAGCTCCTACAATGAGCAGTTCTTC.

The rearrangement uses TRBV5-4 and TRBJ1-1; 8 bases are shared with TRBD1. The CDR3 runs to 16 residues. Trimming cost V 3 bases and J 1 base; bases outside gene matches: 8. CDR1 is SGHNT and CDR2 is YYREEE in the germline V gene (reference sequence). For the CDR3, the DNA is TGTGCCAGCAGCTCAGGACAGGGTGAGGGGAACACTGAAGCTTTCTTT. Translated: CASSSGQGEGNTEAFF.

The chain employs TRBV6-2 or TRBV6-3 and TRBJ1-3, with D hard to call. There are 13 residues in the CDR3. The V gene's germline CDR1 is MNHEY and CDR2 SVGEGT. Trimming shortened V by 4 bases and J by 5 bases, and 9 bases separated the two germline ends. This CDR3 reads CASSSGLRNTIYF. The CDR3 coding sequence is TGTGCCAGCAGTTCGGGTCTTCGAAACACCATATATTTT.

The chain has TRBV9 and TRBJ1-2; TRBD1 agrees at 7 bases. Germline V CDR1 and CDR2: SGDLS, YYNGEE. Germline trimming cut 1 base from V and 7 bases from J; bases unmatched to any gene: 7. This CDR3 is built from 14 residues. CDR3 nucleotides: TGTGCCAGCAGCGTATCCCAGGGGGGTCGTGGCTACACCTTC. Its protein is CASSVSQGGRGYTF.

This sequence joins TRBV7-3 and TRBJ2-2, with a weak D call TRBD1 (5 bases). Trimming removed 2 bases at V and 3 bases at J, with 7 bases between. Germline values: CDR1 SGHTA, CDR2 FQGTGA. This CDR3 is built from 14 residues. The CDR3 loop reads CASSLWGHTGELFF. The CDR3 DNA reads TGTGCCAGCAGCTTATGGGGCCACACCGGGGAGCTGTTTTTT.

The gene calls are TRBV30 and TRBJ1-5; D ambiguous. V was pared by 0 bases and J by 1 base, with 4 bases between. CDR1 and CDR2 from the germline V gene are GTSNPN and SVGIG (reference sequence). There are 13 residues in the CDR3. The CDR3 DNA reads TGTGCCTGGAGTGTACGGAGCAATCAGCCCCAGCATTTT. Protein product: CAWSVRSNQPQHF.

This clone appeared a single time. CDR3 nucleotide sequence: TGCACCAGCAGCCAAGTACAGGGGGAAGGCAATCAGCCCCAGCATTTT. Encoded protein: CTSSQVQGEGNQPQHF. The chain carries TRBV1 and TRBJ1-5; the table's TRBD1 call for D was not verified on the DNA. TRBV1 is a listed pseudogene. This CDR3 contains 16 residues.

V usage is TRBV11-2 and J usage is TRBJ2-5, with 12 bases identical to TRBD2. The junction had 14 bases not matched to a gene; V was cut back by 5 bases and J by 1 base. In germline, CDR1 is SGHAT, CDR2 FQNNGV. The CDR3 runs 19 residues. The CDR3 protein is CASSVGVLAGGSLQETQYF. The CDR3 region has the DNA TGTGCCAGCAGCGTCGGGGTACTAGCGGGGGGATCCCTCCAAGAGACCCAGTACTTC.

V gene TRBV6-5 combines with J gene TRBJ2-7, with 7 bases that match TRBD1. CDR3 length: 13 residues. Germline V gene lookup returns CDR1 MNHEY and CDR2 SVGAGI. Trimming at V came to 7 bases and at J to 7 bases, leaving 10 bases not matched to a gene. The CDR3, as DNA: TGTGCCAGCACTAGGAACAGGGGAGATGAGCAGTACTTC. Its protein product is CASTRNRGDEQYF.

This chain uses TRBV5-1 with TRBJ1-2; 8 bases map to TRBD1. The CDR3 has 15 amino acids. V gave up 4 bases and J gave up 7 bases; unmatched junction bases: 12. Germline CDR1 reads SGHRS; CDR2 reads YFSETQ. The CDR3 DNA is TGCGCCAGCAGCCCGCGACAGGGGAGGGGCTCTGGCTACACCTTC. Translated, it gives CASSPRQGRGSGYTF.

The CDR3 DNA sequence: TGTGCCAGCAGTCTTCGACAGGGGGCTTACGAGCAGTACTTC. Encoded protein: CASSLRQGAYEQYF. This sequence joins TRBV6-5 and TRBJ2-7; TRBD1 matches at 10 bases. With V trimmed by 5 bases and J by 4 bases, 5 bases remained unmatched. The V gene's germline CDR1 is MNHEY and CDR2 SVGAGI. The CDR3 sequence is 14 residues long.

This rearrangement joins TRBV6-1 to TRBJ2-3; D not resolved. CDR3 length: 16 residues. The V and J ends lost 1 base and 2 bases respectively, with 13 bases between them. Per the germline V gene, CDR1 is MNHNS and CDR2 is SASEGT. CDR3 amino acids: CASSEGPQRYTDTQYF. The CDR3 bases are TGTGCCAGCAGTGAAGGGCCCCAGCGATACACAGATACGCAGTATTTT.